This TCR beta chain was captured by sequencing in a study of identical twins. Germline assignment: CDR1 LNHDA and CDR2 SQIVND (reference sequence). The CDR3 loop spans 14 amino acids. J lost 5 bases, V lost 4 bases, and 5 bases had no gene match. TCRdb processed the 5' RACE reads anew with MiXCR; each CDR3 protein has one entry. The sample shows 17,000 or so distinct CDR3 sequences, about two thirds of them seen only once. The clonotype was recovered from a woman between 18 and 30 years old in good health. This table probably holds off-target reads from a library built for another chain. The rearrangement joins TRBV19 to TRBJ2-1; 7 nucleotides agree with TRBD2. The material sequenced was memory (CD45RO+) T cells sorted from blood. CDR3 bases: TGTGCCAGTAGTAGCGGGAGTCCCCACAATGAGCAGTTCTTC. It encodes CASSSGSPHNEQFF.